The 3 T cell receptor beta chains below were found in one sample sequenced in a study of blood T cell repertoires in COVID-19. Clones were sequenced by immunoSEQ multiplex PCR, and TCRdb holds only the in-frame ones, with some missing. The data show 85,000 to 100,000 clones, about nine tenths seen once. Material: peripheral blood. The receptors were sampled from a man in his fifties or sixties with active or convalescent COVID-19.

Here the CDR3 DNA reads TGCGCCAGCAGCCAAGATTCTCGCGATGACAGGGCAGATACGCAGTATTTT. This encodes CASSQDSRDDRADTQYF. V gene TRBV4-3 combines with J gene TRBJ2-3; the match to TRBD1 covers 7 bases. This CDR3 has 17 residues. J was trimmed by 4 bases and V by 0 bases; bases with no gene match: 10. Germline values: CDR1 LGHNA, CDR2 YSLEER.

CDR3 amino acids: CASSHLDFQETQYF. CDR3 nucleotide sequence: TGTGCCAGCTCACATCTAGATTTCCAAGAGACCCAGTACTTC. The V gene is TRBV18, the J gene TRBJ2-5; D is uncertain. Between the trimmed V and J ends, which lost 4 bases and 1 base, there was a span of 10 bases. This CDR3 spans 14 amino acids. CDR1 and CDR2 from the germline V gene are KGHSH and LQKENI. Full variable domain (missing parts from reference TRBV18 and TRBJ2-5): NAGVMQNPRHLVRRRGQEARLRCSPMKGHSHVYWYRQLPEEGLKFMVYLQKENIIDESGMPKERFSAEFPKEGPSILRIQQVVRGDSAAYFCASSHLDFQETQYFGPGTRLLVL.

The chain uses TRBV24-1 and TRBJ2-1, with D perhaps TRBD2 (5 bases). CDR3 length: 14 amino acids. Germline CDR1 reads KGHDR; CDR2 reads SFDVKD. Trimming cost V 10 bases and J 4 bases, with 16 bases left between them. In DNA form, the CDR3 reads TGTGCCACAGAGGGCGAGGGAAGGTACAATGAGCAGTTCTTC. It codes for CATEGEGRYNEQFF.